This T cell receptor beta chain was sequenced during a study of blood T cell repertoires in COVID-19. Authors' methods: For nucleated cells, counts were estimated from reference gene primer amplification. This table comes from immunoSEQ multiplex PCR, and its TCRdb copy is limited to in-frame clones, with some not included. The V and J calls and the clone size are those of that table, but D and trimming were determined from the DNA. This table has around 220,000 clones, 70% to 90% appearing once. Germline values: CDR1 SGHNT, CDR2 YYREEE (reference sequence). V was cut by 0 bases and J by 0 bases, with 15 bases left in between. The CDR3 loop spans 17 amino acids.

The chain combines TRBV5-4 with TRBJ1-2, with a possible D match to TRBD1 (5 bases). Material for sequencing was peripheral blood. This receptor was identified in a woman older than 75 with acute or convalescent COVID-19. CDR3 nucleotide sequence: TGTGCCAGCAGCTTGGCCGGGGGAGGGGCGGCTAACTATGGCTACACCTTC. As protein: CASSLAGGGAANYGYTF. Filled out from reference TRBV5-4 and TRBJ1-2, the complete variable domain reads ETGVTQSPTHLIKTRGQQVTLRCSSQSGHNTVSWYQQALGQGPQFIFQYYREEENGRGNFPPRFSGLQFPNYSSELNVNALELDDSALYLCASSLAGGGAANYGYTFGSGTRLTVV.